Following are 27 T cell receptor beta chains from one sample sequenced in a study of response to subunit inactivated influenza vaccine. TCRdb reprocessed the RT-PCR reads with MiXCR, giving one entry per CDR3 protein. Of fewer than 800,000 distinct CDR3 sequences detected, 15% to 18% appear once; the ten largest clones hold under 14%. The sample here was PBMCs from blood, taken 12 days after vaccination. The origin of the receptors is a man aged 45 to 65 who received an inactivated influenza vaccine.

This clonotype was counted between two and nine times. The chain has TRBV4-1 and TRBJ1-2; D is unresolved. The V end lost 2 bases, the J end lost 2 bases, and 12 bases lay between the germline ends. This CDR3 has 15 residues. In germline, CDR1 is MGHRA, CDR2 YSYEKL. The CDR3 loop reads CASSQPRERNYGYTF. DNA of the CDR3: TGCGCCAGCAGCCAACCACGGGAGCGGAACTATGGCTACACCTTC.

CDR3 loop: CALKGSGGLAGGFGEQFF. The CDR3 bases are TGTGCCCTGAAGGGTAGTGGGGGACTAGCGGGAGGATTCGGAGAGCAGTTCTTC. The genes are TRBV30 and TRBJ2-1; 15 bases map to TRBD2. This CDR3 has 18 residues. V lost 8 bases and J lost 10; bases outside the gene matches: 21. The germline V gene has CDR1 GTSNPN and CDR2 SVGIG (reference sequence).

The genes are TRBV27 and TRBJ2-7; TRBD1 agrees at 7 bases. Germline V CDR1 and CDR2: MNHEY, SMNVEV (reference sequence). This CDR3 region has 19 residues. Trimming removed 6 bases from V and 3 bases from J; junction bases left unmatched: 23. This chain's CDR3 is CASSRQPFLRGLKHYEQYF. DNA for the CDR3: TGTGCCAGCAGCCGTCAGCCTTTTTTGAGGGGGCTAAAGCACTACGAGCAGTACTTC.

This sequence joins TRBV4-2 and TRBJ2-5; 8 nucleotides line up with TRBD1. This CDR3 comprises 20 residues. V shed 0 bases and J 1 base; nucleotides not matched to a gene: 16. Per the germline V gene, CDR1 is LGHNA and CDR2 is YNFKEQ. The CDR3: CASSQDSIRGGGTGQETQYF. The CDR3 nucleotides are TGTGCCAGCAGCCAAGATAGTATTCGTGGAGGTGGGACAGGCCAAGAGACCCAGTACTTC.

The count of this clonotype is one. The chain joins TRBV2 to TRBJ1-6, with D maybe TRBD1 (6 bases). CDR1 is SNHLY and CDR2 is FYNNEI in the germline V gene. The CDR3 runs 13 residues. With 8 bases removed from V and 9 bases from J, the gap between germline ends came to 14 bases. CDR3 nucleotides: TGTGCCAGCCGCAGGGGAAGGGGTTCACCCCTCCACTTT. It is translated as CASRRGRGSPLHF.

V usage is TRBV29-1 and J usage is TRBJ2-5; D not resolved. Trimming cost V 5 bases and J 5 bases, with 21 bases left between them. The CDR3 is made up of 15 amino acids. In germline, CDR1 is SQVTM, CDR2 ANQGSEA. The CDR3 DNA follows: TGCAGCGTTACCACTGGGTCCGCCATGGTCGAGACCCAGTACTTC. Its protein product is CSVTTGSAMVETQYF.

This clonotype showed up just a few times. V and J are TRBV5-4 and TRBJ2-1, with 8 bases matching TRBD2. CDR1 is SGHNT and CDR2 is YYREEE in the germline V gene (reference sequence). V lost 0 bases to trimming and J lost 4 bases; unmatched junction nucleotides: 9. The CDR3 is made up of 17 amino acids. The DNA for the CDR3 is TGTGCCAGCAGCTTGGACACGGGACTAGTCTATTACAATGAGCAGTTCTTC. Translating it yields CASSLDTGLVYYNEQFF.

This clonotype was detected only a few times. The rearrangement links TRBV12-3 or TRBV12-4 to TRBJ2-5; D could derive from TRBD1 or TRBD2 (5 bases each). This CDR3 comprises 15 residues. V gave up 2 bases and J gave up 4 bases, with 14 bases separating them. DNA for the CDR3: TGTGCCAGCAGTTTATTAGCTTCGAGGGGAGAGACCCAGTACTTC. Its translation is CASSLLASRGETQYF.

This clonotype was seen more than once but under ten times. The rearrangement uses TRBV6-1 and TRBJ2-5; tentative D call: TRBD1 (5 bases). CDR1 and CDR2 from the germline V gene are MNHNS and SASEGT. V was pared by 6 bases and J by 2 bases, with 10 bases between. The CDR3 is made up of 13 amino acids. This chain's CDR3 is CASRMTVQETQYF. CDR3 sequence (DNA): TGTGCCAGCAGAATGACAGTTCAAGAGACCCAGTACTTC.

There are a few counts of this clonotype. This sequence joins TRBV23-1 and TRBJ2-7, with D perhaps given as TRBD1 or TRBD2 (5 bases each). TRBV23-1 has ORF status, its function being uncertain. The CDR3 is made up of 14 amino acids. The V and J ends lost 2 bases and 5 bases respectively, with 13 bases between them. For the CDR3, the DNA is TGCGCCAGCAGTCAACGTTATGGGGGTGACGAGCAGTACTTC. This gives the protein CASSQRYGGDEQYF.

J is TRBJ2-6 and V is TRBV11-1; 8 bases line up with TRBD2. The CDR3 has 21 amino acids. Unmatched junction bases numbered 20, after V lost 5 bases and J lost 2 bases. Germline V gene data show CDR1 as SGHAT and CDR2 as FQDESV (reference sequence). CDR3 in amino acids: CASSTNSPTAGGTTGANVLTF. CDR3 coding DNA: TGTGCCAGCAGCACCAATAGCCCGACCGCGGGAGGTACAACTGGGGCCAACGTCCTGACTTTC.

This clonotype was seen repeatedly, ten times or more. The chain employs TRBV5-6 and TRBJ2-5; D ambiguous. V lost 3 bases to trimming and J lost 4 bases, with 10 bases between them. The CDR3 runs to 13 residues. Per the germline V gene, CDR1 is SGHDT and CDR2 is YYEEEE. The CDR3 bases are TGTGCCAGCAGCTCCGGAAGTGGAGAGACCCAGTACTTC. Translated, it gives CASSSGSGETQYF. The variable domain in full, with the rest retrieved from reference TRBV5-6 and TRBJ2-5, is DAGVTQSPTHLIKTRGQQVTLRCSPKSGHDTVSWYQQALGQGPQFIFQYYEEEERQRGNFPDRFSGHQFPNYSSELNVNALLLGDSALYLCASSSGSGETQYFGPGTRLLVL.

This clonotype was found many times. The chain is built from TRBV12-3 or TRBV12-4 and TRBJ1-5; D is unclear. Deletions cut 3 bases from V and 4 bases from J, with 7 bases between. The CDR3 has 13 amino acids. CDR3 residues: CASSFNGNQPQHF. DNA for the CDR3: TGTGCCAGCAGTTTTAACGGGAATCAGCCCCAGCATTTT.

This chain links TRBV28 with TRBJ1-4; 8 bases are shared with TRBD1. The CDR3 is 15 amino acids. After removal of 6 bases from V and 7 bases from J, the junction contained 10 bases not matched to a gene. The germline gives CDR1 MDHEN, CDR2 SYDVKM. The DNA for the CDR3 is TGTGCCAGCAGCTCCGGGACAGGTGGTATTGAAAAACTGTTTTTT. Amino acid sequence: CASSSGTGGIEKLFF.

This chain connects TRBV4-3 to TRBJ2-2; either TRBD1 or TRBD2 may fit D (5 bases each). The V end was cut by 0 bases, the J end by 0 bases, with 11 bases between. From germline, CDR1 is LGHNA and CDR2 YSLEER. The CDR3 covers 17 residues. The CDR3 protein is CASSQDPGAANTGELFF. DNA for the CDR3: TGCGCCAGCAGCCAAGATCCCGGGGCTGCGAACACCGGGGAGCTGTTTTTT.

This clonotype appeared many times. The chain links TRBV6-1 to TRBJ2-3, with 7 nucleotides matching TRBD1. CDR3 length equals 14 residues. V was clipped by 5 bases and J by 1 base; unmatched bases: 3. CDR1 is MNHNS, CDR2 SASEGT, per germline. The CDR3 region is CASSRGQRTDTQYF. DNA of the CDR3: TGTGCCAGCAGTCGGGGACAGCGCACAGATACGCAGTATTTT.

V and J are TRBV28 and TRBJ2-7; 8 bases map to TRBD2. The CDR3 is made up of 14 amino acids. Germline V gene data show CDR1 as MDHEN and CDR2 as SYDVKM. The J segment lost 3 bases and the V segment lost 6 bases, leaving 7 bases of the junction unmatched. Here the CDR3 DNA reads TGTGCCAGCAGCCAACCCAGCGGGAGCTACGAGCAGTACTTC. Protein sequence: CASSQPSGSYEQYF.

This clonotype was recorded a few times. The rearrangement joins TRBV7-8 to TRBJ1-3, with 7 bases aligning to TRBD1. J was trimmed by 1 base and V by 5 bases; bases with no gene match: 5. Germline loops: CDR1 SGHVS, CDR2 FQNEAQ. The length of the CDR3 is 15 residues. The CDR3 DNA sequence: TGTGCCAGCAGCCAAACAGGGGTTTCTGGAAACACCATATATTTT. It translates to CASSQTGVSGNTIYF.

The genes are TRBV7-2 and TRBJ2-7; no reliable D call. The CDR3 has 16 amino acids. V was pared by 2 bases and J by 4 bases, with 18 bases between. Germline V gene lookup returns CDR1 SGHTA and CDR2 FQGNSA. CDR3 residues: CASSLRPVGRIYEQYF. The CDR3 bases are TGTGCCAGCAGCTTACGACCGGTCGGACGGATATACGAGCAGTACTTC.

This clonotype was counted between two and nine times. For the CDR3, the DNA is TGCAGTGCTAGAGATTCTAGCGGGAGGCACGGAAGAGATACGCAGTATTTT. It is translated as CSARDSSGRHGRDTQYF. This chain uses TRBV20-1 with TRBJ2-3, with 11 nucleotides matching TRBD2. Per the germline V gene, CDR1 is DFQATT and CDR2 is SNEGSKA (reference sequence). This CDR3 comprises 17 residues. V trimming: 0 bases; J trimming: 5 bases; junction bases outside the gene matches: 10.

CDR3 amino acids: CASSSPPRTDTQYF. For the CDR3, the DNA is TGTGCCAGCAGTTCCCCCCCTCGCACAGATACGCAGTATTTT. The chain joins TRBV27 to TRBJ2-3; D is unclear. Deletions cut 4 bases from V and 1 base from J, with 9 bases between. The CDR3 contains 14 residues. Germline values: CDR1 MNHEY, CDR2 SMNVEV (reference sequence).

As to this clonotype: Possible read error: a much larger clone is one base away. This chain joins TRBV18 and TRBJ2-7; the match to TRBD2 covers 9 bases. The CDR3 runs 15 residues. Germline V CDR1 and CDR2: KGHSH, LQKENI. V was clipped by 6 bases and J by 12 bases; unmatched bases: 18. The CDR3 here is CASSPTASGAHNRYF. CDR3 DNA sequence: TGTGCCAGCTCCCCTACCGCTAGCGGGGCCCACAATCGGTACTTC.

This clonotype was detected a few times. This rearrangement joins TRBV7-2 to TRBJ2-1, with a weak D call TRBD2 (5 bases). V dropped 6 bases and J dropped 7 bases, with 10 bases sitting between them. The germline V gene encodes CDR1 SGHTA and CDR2 FQGNSA. The CDR3 extends over 12 amino acids. CDR3 bases: TGTGCCAGCAGGACTACGGGGAATGAGCAGTTCTTC. Its protein is CASRTTGNEQFF.

A few counts support this clonotype. This rearrangement joins TRBV7-2 to TRBJ1-2; no definite D call. Trimming removed 5 bases from V and 4 bases from J, with 14 bases in between. The CDR3 sequence is 14 residues long. Germline V gene data show CDR1 as SGHTA and CDR2 as FQGNSA. The CDR3 DNA follows: TGTGCCAGCAGCCTCGGTGTCGAGGGCTATGGCTACACCTTC. The encoded protein is CASSLGVEGYGYTF.

In its sample, this clonotype was seen many times. This chain uses TRBV28 with TRBJ2-7; 10 bases match TRBD1. Germline V CDR1 and CDR2: MDHEN, SYDVKM. V gave up 6 bases and J gave up 3 bases; unmatched junction bases: 8. The CDR3 length is 15 residues. CDR3 sequence (DNA): TGTGCCAGCAGGGAGTTGGGACAGGGGAACTACGAGCAGTACTTC. Protein product: CASRELGQGNYEQYF.

There are many counts of this clonotype. CDR3 DNA sequence: TGTGCCAGCAGCTTAGGTGGGGGCCTTGAGACCCAGTACTTC. Its protein product is CASSLGGGLETQYF. The gene calls are TRBV11-2 and TRBJ2-5, with D perhaps matching TRBD1 (6 bases). Germline CDR1 is SGHAT and CDR2 is FQNNGV. Trimming stripped 1 base from V and 5 bases from J, with 11 bases between. This CDR3 region has 14 residues. The whole variable domain, filled in from reference TRBV11-2 and TRBJ2-5, reads EAGVAQSPRYKIIEKRQSVAFWCNPISGHATLYWYQQILGQGPKLLIQFQNNGVVDDSQLPKDRFSAERLKGVDSTLKIQPAKLEDSAVYLCASSLGGGLETQYFGPGTRLLVL.

The rearrangement uses TRBV27 and TRBJ1-6; TRBD1 matches 7 bases. The J segment lost 3 bases and the V segment lost 3 bases, leaving 5 bases of the junction unmatched. Germline V gene lookup returns CDR1 MNHEY and CDR2 SMNVEV (reference sequence). The CDR3 sequence is 16 residues long. CDR3 amino acids: CASSFIGTDYNSPLHF. CDR3 DNA sequence: TGTGCCAGCAGTTTCATCGGGACAGACTATAATTCACCCCTCCACTTT.